One TCR beta chain is described in this entry. The data are from a study of glioma-infiltrating T cells after dendritic cell vaccination. Overall study: Dendritic cell vaccine was injected intradermally three times, biweekly.

The table came from immunoSEQ multiplex PCR; TCRdb's copy has only in-frame clones and leaves some out. The sample includes 110,000 or so clones, 90% of them seen just once. The time point is: after dendritic cell vaccination, including at tumor progression/relapse. Patients had residual fresh-frozen tumor tissue and more than two years of survival data. Isocitrate dehydrogenase mutation was absent in all glioblastoma patients. Germline CDR1 and CDR2: MNHNY and SVGAGI (reference sequence). This CDR3 contains 14 residues. The V end lost 5 bases, the J end lost 0 bases, and 9 bases lay between the germline ends.

The source was blood, collected after dendritic cell vaccination. The chain couples TRBV6-6 to TRBJ2-3, with a tentative D call TRBD2 (6 bases). This receptor was taken from a human donor with glioblastoma. Here the CDR3 DNA reads TGTGCCAGCAGTCGGGACTTAAGCACAGATACGCAGTATTTT. Translation gives CASSRDLSTDTQYF.